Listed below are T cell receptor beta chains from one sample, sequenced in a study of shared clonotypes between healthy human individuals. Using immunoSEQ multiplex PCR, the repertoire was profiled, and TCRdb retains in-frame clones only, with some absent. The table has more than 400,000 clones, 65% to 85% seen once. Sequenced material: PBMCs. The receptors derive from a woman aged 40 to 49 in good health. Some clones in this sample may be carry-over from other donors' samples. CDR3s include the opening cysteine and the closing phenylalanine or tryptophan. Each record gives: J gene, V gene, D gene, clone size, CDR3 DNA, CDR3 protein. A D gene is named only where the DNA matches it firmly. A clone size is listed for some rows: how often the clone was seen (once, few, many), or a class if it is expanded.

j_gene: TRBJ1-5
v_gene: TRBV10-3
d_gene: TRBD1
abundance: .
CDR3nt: TGTGCCATCAGTGAGTCTGGACAGGGGAATCAGCCCCAGCATTTT
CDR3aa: CAISESGQGNQPQHF

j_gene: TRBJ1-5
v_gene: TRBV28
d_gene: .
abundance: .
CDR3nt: TGTGCCAGCAGTTTTTGGGGGCAGCCCCAGCATTTT
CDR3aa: CASSFWGQPQHF

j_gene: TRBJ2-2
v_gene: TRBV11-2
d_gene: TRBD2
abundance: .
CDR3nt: TGTGCCAGCAGCTTTACGCTAGCGGTAGTTCTAGGGGGGGAGCTGTTTTTT
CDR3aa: CASSFTLAVVLGGELFF

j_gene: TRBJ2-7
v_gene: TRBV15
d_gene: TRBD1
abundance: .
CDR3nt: TGTGCCACCAGCAGGACAGGGGTCGAGCAGTACTTC
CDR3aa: CATSRTGVEQYF

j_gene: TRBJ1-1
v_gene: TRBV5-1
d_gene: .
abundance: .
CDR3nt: TGCGCCAGCAGAAAACAGGTGAACACTGAAGCTTTCTTT
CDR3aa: CASRKQVNTEAFF

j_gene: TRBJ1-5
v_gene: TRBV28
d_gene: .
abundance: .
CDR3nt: TGTGCCAGCAGTTTATCAGGTATCGGGGCTTATAGCAATCAGCCCCAGCATTTT
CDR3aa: CASSLSGIGAYSNQPQHF

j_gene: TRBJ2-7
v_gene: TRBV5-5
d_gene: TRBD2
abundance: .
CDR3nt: TGTGCCAGCAGCTCCGTCCTAGCGGGAGAAGTCGAGCAGTACTTC
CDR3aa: CASSSVLAGEVEQYF

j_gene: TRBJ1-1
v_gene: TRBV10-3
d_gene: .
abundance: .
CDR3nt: TGTGCCACCTCCGACAGGACTAACACTGAAGCTTTCTTT
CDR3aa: CATSDRTNTEAFF

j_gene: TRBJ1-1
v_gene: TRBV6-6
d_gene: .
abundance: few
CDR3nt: TGTGCCAGCAGGTCAGACAAGGTGAACACTGAAGCTTTCTTT
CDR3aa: CASRSDKVNTEAFF

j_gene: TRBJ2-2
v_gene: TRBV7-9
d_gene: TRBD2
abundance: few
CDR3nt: TGTGCCAGCAGCTTAAGGGGCGGGAGGAACACCGGGGAGCTGTTTTTT
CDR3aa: CASSLRGGRNTGELFF

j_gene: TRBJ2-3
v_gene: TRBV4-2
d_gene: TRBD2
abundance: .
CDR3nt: TGTGCCAGCAGCCACGCGACTAGCGGGAACACCCATGGCACAGATACGCAGTATTTT
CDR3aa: CASSHATSGNTHGTDTQYF

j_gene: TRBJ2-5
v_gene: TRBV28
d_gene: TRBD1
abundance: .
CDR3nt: TGTGCCAGTTCCGGACAGGGTGCATCTACCCAAGAGACCCAGTACTTC
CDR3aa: CASSGQGASTQETQYF

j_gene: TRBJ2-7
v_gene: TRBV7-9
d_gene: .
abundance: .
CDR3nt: TGTGCCAGCAGCATCCTACTTTGGGCTACGAAAGAGAACGAGCAGTACTTC
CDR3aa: CASSILLWATKENEQYF

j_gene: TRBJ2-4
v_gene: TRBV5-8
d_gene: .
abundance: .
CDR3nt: TGTGCCAGCAACCCGGTGGGGCTAGGGGAAAACATTCAGTACTTC
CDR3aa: CASNPVGLGENIQYF

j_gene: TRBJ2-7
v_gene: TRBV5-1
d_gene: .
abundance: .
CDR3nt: TGCGCCAGCAGCTTGACTTACGGACTCTACGAGCAGTACTTC
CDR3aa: CASSLTYGLYEQYF

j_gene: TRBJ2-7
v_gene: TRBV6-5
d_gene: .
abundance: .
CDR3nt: TGTGCCAGCAGTTACTCCGGACAAATCGAGCAGTACTTC
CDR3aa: CASSYSGQIEQYF

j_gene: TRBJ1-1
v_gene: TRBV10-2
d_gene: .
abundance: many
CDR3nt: TGCGCCTCGGGGGAGGCGGACCGTCGGGGTCCTGAAGCTTTCTTT
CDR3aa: CASGEADRRGPEAFF

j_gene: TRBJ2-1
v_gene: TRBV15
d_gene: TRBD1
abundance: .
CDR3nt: TGTGCCACCAGCAGAGGGACAGGGGACGGCAATGAGCAGTTCTTC
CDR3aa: CATSRGTGDGNEQFF

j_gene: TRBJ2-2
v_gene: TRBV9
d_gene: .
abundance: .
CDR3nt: TGTGCCAGCAGCCCAGCGAGCGGACTCCCTATCGGGGAGCTGTTTTTT
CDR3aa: CASSPASGLPIGELFF

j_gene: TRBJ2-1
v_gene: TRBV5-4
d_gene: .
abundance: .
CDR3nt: TGTGCCAGCAGCTTGGATTTGGACCATGAGCAGTTCTTC
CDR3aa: CASSLDLDHEQFF

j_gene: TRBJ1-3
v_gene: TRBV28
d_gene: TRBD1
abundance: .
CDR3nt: TGTGCCAGCAGCCCTGATCCCGGGACAGGGAGCTCTGGAAACACCATATATTTT
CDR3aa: CASSPDPGTGSSGNTIYF

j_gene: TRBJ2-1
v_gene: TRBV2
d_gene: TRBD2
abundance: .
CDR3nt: TGTGCCAGCAGTGACCTAGCGGGGTACAATGAGCAGTTCTTC
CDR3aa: CASSDLAGYNEQFF

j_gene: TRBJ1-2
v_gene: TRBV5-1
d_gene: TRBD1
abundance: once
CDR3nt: TGCGCCAGCAGCTTGGCCGGGACAGGGAGAACCTTC
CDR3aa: CASSLAGTGRTF

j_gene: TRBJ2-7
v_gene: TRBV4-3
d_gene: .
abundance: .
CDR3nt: TGCGCCAGCAGCCAAGATCCCCGGGGGTCATCCTACGAGCAGTACTTC
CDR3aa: CASSQDPRGSSYEQYF

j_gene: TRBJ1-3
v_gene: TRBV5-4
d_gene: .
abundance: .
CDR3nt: TGTGCCAGCAGCCGGGACTCGGGGGCTGGAAACACCATATATTTT
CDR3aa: CASSRDSGAGNTIYF

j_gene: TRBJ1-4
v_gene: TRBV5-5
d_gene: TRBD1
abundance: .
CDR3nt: TGTGCCAGCAGCCCCGGGACAGCCCATGAAAAACTGTTTTTT
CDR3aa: CASSPGTAHEKLFF

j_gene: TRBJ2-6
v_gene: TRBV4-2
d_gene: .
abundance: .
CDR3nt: TGTGCCAGCAGCCAAGACTGGTCAGGGGCAGGGGCCAACGTCCTGACTTTC
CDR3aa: CASSQDWSGAGANVLTF

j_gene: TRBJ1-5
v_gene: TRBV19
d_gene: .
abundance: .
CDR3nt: TGTGCCAGTAGAGAAGGGACGACGAGCAATCAGCCCCAGCATTTT
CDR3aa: CASREGTTSNQPQHF

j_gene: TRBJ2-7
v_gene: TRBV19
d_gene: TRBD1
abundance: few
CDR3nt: TGTGCCAGTAGTAAAGACAGGGGGCTGTCCTACGAGCAGTACTTC
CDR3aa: CASSKDRGLSYEQYF

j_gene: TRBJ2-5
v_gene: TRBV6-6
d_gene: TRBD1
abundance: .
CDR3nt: TGTGCCAGCAGTTACGGGACAGGGAGGGTCCAAGAGACCCAGTACTTC
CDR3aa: CASSYGTGRVQETQYF

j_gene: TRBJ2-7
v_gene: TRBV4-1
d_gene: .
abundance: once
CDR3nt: TGCGCCAGCAGCCTTCCCGGGACGAACGCCTACGAGCAGTACTTC
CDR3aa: CASSLPGTNAYEQYF

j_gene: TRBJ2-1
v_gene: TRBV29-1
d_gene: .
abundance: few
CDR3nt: TGCAGCGTGGGGGAGGTTTTGGGTGGGGAGCAGTTCTTC
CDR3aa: CSVGEVLGGEQFF

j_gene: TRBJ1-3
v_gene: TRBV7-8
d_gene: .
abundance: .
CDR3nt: TGTGCCAGCAGCTTAGGCGGGAAGGGGGACTCTGGAAACACCATATATTTT
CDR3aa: CASSLGGKGDSGNTIYF

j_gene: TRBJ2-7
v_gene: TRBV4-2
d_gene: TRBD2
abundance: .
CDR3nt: TGTGCCAGCAGCCTGCAACTAGCGGGAGCGCCCTACGAGCAGTACTTC
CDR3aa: CASSLQLAGAPYEQYF

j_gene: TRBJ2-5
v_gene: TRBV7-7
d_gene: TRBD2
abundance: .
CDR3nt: TGTGCCAGCAGCTTAATGAGTGGAGGGAGGGGAGAGACCCAGTACTTC
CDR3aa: CASSLMSGGRGETQYF

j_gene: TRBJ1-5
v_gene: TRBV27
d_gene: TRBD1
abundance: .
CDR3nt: TGTGCCAGCAGGAAGGACAGGGTGGGTCAGCCCCAGCATTTT
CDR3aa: CASRKDRVGQPQHF